The rows below give T cell receptor beta chains drawn from one sample of a study of blood T cell repertoires in COVID-19. TCRdb keeps only in-frame clones here, not all; method: immunoSEQ multiplex PCR. The sample consists of around 300,000 clones, just under 90% of them appearing once. Source material: PBMCs or T cells enriched from blood (not recorded which). Receptor source: a woman aged 60 to 75 who had recovered from COVID-19. Both conserved end residues are part of each CDR3. The order of the fields is J gene, D gene, clone size, V gene, CDR3 protein, CDR3 DNA. The D gene is left open where the match is weak. The size of a clone is reported for some rows only, either as once, few or many, or as a class for expanded clones.

TRBJ1-1 | . | . | TRBV5-1 | CASSLALGADTEAFF | TGCGCCAGCAGCTTGGCCTTGGGGGCAGACACTGAAGCTTTCTTT
TRBJ2-3 | . | . | TRBV5-6 | CASSRAVTGRTDTQYF | TGTGCCAGCAGCCGAGCTGTGACAGGCCGCACAGATACGCAGTATTTT
TRBJ2-1 | . | . | TRBV3-1/TRBV3-2 | CASSQDRGEATYNEQFF | TGTGCCAGCAGCCAAGATCGCGGGGAGGCCACCTACAATGAGCAGTTCTTC
TRBJ2-7 | TRBD1 | . | TRBV5-1 | CASSLGQGSYEQYF | TGCGCCAGCAGCTTGGGACAGGGGTCCTACGAGCAGTACTTC
TRBJ1-3 | TRBD1 | . | TRBV5-4 | CASSLGRTQGGGNTIYF | TGTGCCAGCAGCTTGGGTCGAACGCAGGGGGGTGGAAACACCATATATTTT
TRBJ2-3 | TRBD2 | . | TRBV28 | CASSSIQLAGTDTQYF | TGTGCCAGCAGTAGCATTCAGCTAGCGGGCACAGATACGCAGTATTTT
TRBJ1-2 | . | . | TRBV18 | CASSPSDMRGYTF | TGTGCCAGCTCACCATCGGACATGCGAGGCTACACCTTC
TRBJ1-6 | . | . | TRBV6-6 | CASSHPAITSPRSSYNSPLHF | TGTGCCAGCAGTCACCCCGCGATAACATCTCCTAGGAGCTCCTATAATTCACCCCTCCACTTT
TRBJ2-5 | TRBD1 | . | TRBV28 | CASSLSGTGYSKTQYF | TGTGCCAGCAGTTTGAGCGGGACAGGGTATTCGAAGACCCAGTACTTC
TRBJ2-1 | . | few | TRBV4-1 | CASSQDPTSLLALKIF | TGCGCCAGCAGCCAAGATCCAACTAGCCTTTTAGCTCTAAAGATCTTC
TRBJ1-2 | TRBD1 | once | TRBV2 | CASSPDRVYGYTF | TGTGCCAGCAGTCCCGACAGGGTTTATGGCTACACCTTC
TRBJ1-4 | TRBD1 | . | TRBV11-2 | CASSLTTGPWNEKLFF | TGTGCCAGCAGCCTAACGACAGGGCCCTGGAATGAAAAACTGTTTTTT
TRBJ1-6 | . | . | TRBV6-2/TRBV6-3 | CASSYSEVALHF | TGTGCCAGCAGTTACTCGGAGGTTGCCCTCCACTTT
TRBJ2-1 | . | . | TRBV5-1 | CASSFTGPINEQFF | TGCGCCAGCAGCTTCACAGGGCCCATCAATGAGCAGTTCTTC
TRBJ1-1 | . | . | TRBV3-1/TRBV3-2 | CASSQSHQGEAFF | TGTGCCAGCAGCCAATCCCACCAGGGTGAAGCTTTCTTT
TRBJ1-5 | . | . | TRBV21-1 | CASSKCRSTGRSNQPQHF | TGTGCCAGCAGCAAATGTCGATCGACAGGGAGAAGCAATCAGCCCCAGCATTTT
TRBJ1-3 | TRBD1 | once | TRBV9 | CASSAFGDRGNTIYF | TGTGCCAGCAGCGCCTTCGGGGACAGGGGAAACACCATATATTTT
TRBJ2-7 | . | . | TRBV7-8 | CASSAGGPPGREQYF | TGTGCCAGCAGCGCGGGCGGGCCGCCAGGGAGGGAGCAGTACTTC
TRBJ1-3 | TRBD1 | . | TRBV11-2 | CASSLVPGQDGTSGNTIYF | TGTGCCAGCAGCTTAGTCCCGGGACAGGACGGTACCTCTGGAAACACCATATATTTT
TRBJ1-1 | TRBD1 | . | TRBV29-1 | CSVVIQGATEAFF | TGCAGCGTTGTAATACAGGGGGCCACTGAAGCTTTCTTT
TRBJ1-5 | . | . | TRBV23-1 | CASSTDSSNQPQHF | TGCGCCAGCAGTACGGACAGTAGCAATCAGCCCCAGCATTTT
TRBJ2-2 | TRBD1 | . | TRBV6-5 | CASSSVTGDPQLFF | TGTGCCAGCAGTTCCGTGACAGGGGACCCCCAGCTGTTTTTT